Listed below are T cell receptor beta chains from one sample, sequenced in a study of blood T cell repertoires in COVID-19. Produced via immunoSEQ multiplex PCR; TCRdb's table is partial and in-frame only. Among approximately 22,000 clones listed, approximately 80% were seen once. Sequencing input: peripheral blood. All receptors derive from a man older than 75 with active or convalescent COVID-19. Both conserved end residues are part of each CDR3. A D gene is named only where the DNA matches it firmly. Expanded clones get a size class; other rows say once, few or many, or leave the size out.

>NA|NA|TRBV4-3|TRBJ1-6
CASSQNHRVENSPLHF
TGCGCCAGCAGCCAGAACCACAGGGTGGAGAATTCACCCCTCCACTTT
>NA|TRBD1|TRBV7-6|TRBJ2-1
CASSLDRDRRNNEQFF
TGTGCCAGCAGCTTAGACCGGGACAGACGGAACAATGAGCAGTTCTTC
>NA|TRBD1|TRBV5-1|TRBJ2-3
CASSGTGTGVLTDTQYF
TGCGCCAGCAGCGGAACCGGAACAGGGGTTTTAACAGATACGCAGTATTTT
>NA|TRBD1|TRBV19|TRBJ2-2
CASTRRRGQAGELFF
TGTGCCAGTACCCGCCGAAGGGGGCAGGCCGGGGAGCTGTTTTTT
>once|TRBD2|TRBV3-1/TRBV3-2|TRBJ2-1
CASSIAGTLYNEQFF
TGTGCCAGCAGTATAGCGGGGACTCTCTACAATGAGCAGTTCTTC
>NA|NA|TRBV4-3|TRBJ2-7
CASSQDLNSLGEQYF
TGCGCCAGCAGCCAAGATCTAAACAGTTTAGGCGAGCAGTACTTC
>once|TRBD1|TRBV4-1|TRBJ1-1
CASSQLWGQGEAFF
TGCGCCAGCAGCCAGCTATGGGGACAGGGGGAAGCTTTCTTT
>NA|NA|TRBV28|TRBJ2-5
CASSLYGRGLETQYF
TGTGCCAGCAGTTTATATGGCAGGGGATTAGAGACCCAGTACTTC
>NA|NA|TRBV6-5|TRBJ1-2
CASSYDQSGSHGYTF
TGTGCCAGCAGTTACGACCAGTCAGGGTCGCATGGCTACACCTTC
>NA|NA|TRBV7-2|TRBJ2-2
CASSSWTPGAGELFF
TGTGCCAGCAGCTCTTGGACCCCAGGGGCCGGGGAGCTGTTTTTT
>NA|NA|TRBV4-2|TRBJ2-5
CASSPLAVADKGETQYF
TGTGCCAGCAGCCCCTTAGCGGTAGCGGATAAGGGAGAGACCCAGTACTTC
>NA|TRBD2|TRBV7-3|TRBJ2-1
CASSSGLAGGYNEQFF
TGTGCCAGCAGCTCGGGACTAGCGGGAGGATACAATGAGCAGTTCTTC
>medium-sized|NA|TRBV6-5|TRBJ1-2
CASSYPDGLGGYTF
TGTGCCAGCAGTTACCCCGACGGACTCGGGGGCTACACCTTC
>NA|TRBD1|TRBV18|TRBJ1-2
CASSLRTGDALGGYTF
TGTGCCAGCTCACTACGGACAGGGGACGCCCTCGGGGGCTACACCTTC
>few|NA|TRBV9|TRBJ2-7
CASSVAAGGYEQYF
TGTGCCAGCAGCGTAGCGGCAGGGGGGTACGAGCAGTACTTC
>NA|NA|TRBV30|TRBJ2-3
CASTVGRTDTQYF
TGTGCCTCGACGGTGGGGCGGACAGATACGCAGTATTTT